This TCR beta chain was sequenced in a study of Ad26.COV2.S vaccination and SARS-CoV-2 variants. V lost 2 bases and J 2 bases, leaving 9 bases between the germline ends. The CDR3 contains 14 residues. Germline-derived CDR1 and CDR2 are SGHTA and FQGNSA. TCRdb keeps only in-frame clones here, not all; method: immunoSEQ multiplex PCR. The sample holds 500,000 or so clones, roughly 87% seen once. Treatment of the sample: around 19 received Ad26.COV2.S at low or high dose, single or two shots; roughly five received placebo; per-sample allocation not given. Sampling happened 63 days after the first vaccine or placebo injection. Vaccine was an Ad26 vector expressing Wuhan-strain SARS-CoV-2 spike. This clone was counted a few times. Its antigen is not known. General study results and limits: Once vaccination had occurred, spike-specific CD8+ and CD4+ T cell responses reportedly showed substantial breadth. Researchers reported similar non-spike TCR breadth in vaccine and placebo recipients.

The TCR originated in a person between 18 and 65 years old who received the Ad26.COV2.S COVID-19 vaccine or a placebo. The specimen comprised peripheral blood, sampled in a trial of Ad26.COV2.S vaccine versus placebo. The V gene is TRBV7-2, the J gene TRBJ1-2, with D possibly TRBD1 on 6 matching bases. The DNA of the CDR3 is TGTGCCAGCAGCTTAAGTAGGGGGAACTATGGCTACACCTTC. As protein: CASSLSRGNYGYTF.